The 7 T cell receptor beta chains given below trace back to one sample, sequenced in a study of cytomegalovirus exposure and HLA in healthy donors. Primers: 60 Vbeta forward and 13 Jbeta reverse. Generated by immunoSEQ multiplex PCR, the TCRdb table keeps only in-frame clones and is missing some. The data show approximately 240,000 clones, 80% to 90% seen once. The specimen sequenced was PBMCs. The source of these receptors is a woman aged 18-29 years in good health and CMV-seronegative.

J is TRBJ1-2 and V is TRBV6-5; possible D gene TRBD1, 5 bases. Trimming removed 4 bases at V and 6 bases at J, with 9 bases between. The CDR3 runs 12 residues. The germline V gene encodes CDR1 MNHEY and CDR2 SVGAGI. CDR3 nucleotide sequence: TGTGCCAGCAGTTCAGGGTTCGATGGCTACACCTTC. It specifies CASSSGFDGYTF.

This clone was detected only once. V gene TRBV5-5 combines with J gene TRBJ1-1; D may be TRBD1 (6 bases). V lost 10 bases to trimming and J lost 0 bases, with 16 bases between them. This CDR3 spans 14 amino acids. CDR1 and CDR2 (germline): SGHKS, YYEKEE (reference sequence). CDR3 nucleotide sequence: TGTGCCTCTTCGATTGGGGGCGTGAACACTGAAGCTTTCTTT. This translates into CASSIGGVNTEAFF.

This clone has only a few counts. J is TRBJ1-2 and V is TRBV6-5; 8 bases match TRBD1. Trimming removed 6 bases from V and 4 bases from J; junction bases left unmatched: 10. CDR3 length: 15 amino acids. Germline V lookup: CDR1 MNHEY, CDR2 SVGAGI. DNA of the CDR3: TGTGCCAGCAGCCGTACAGGGGGTGAAATCTATGGCTACACCTTC. Protein product: CASSRTGGEIYGYTF.

The DNA for the CDR3 is TGCGCCAGCAGCCAGGGGGCAGGGCAGCCCCAGCATTTT. Translation: CASSQGAGQPQHF. The chain joins TRBV4-3 to TRBJ1-5; tentatively, D is TRBD1 (6 bases). Deletions cut 3 bases from V and 7 bases from J, with 10 bases between. This CDR3 comprises 13 residues. The germline CDR1 and CDR2 sequences are LGHNA and YSLEER.

This CDR3 reads CASSHGPRGSQETQYF. The CDR3 region has the DNA TGCGCCAGCAGCCACGGACCACGGGGTTCCCAAGAGACCCAGTACTTC. This sequence joins TRBV4-1 and TRBJ2-5; D is possibly TRBD2 (5 bases). V was pared by 3 bases and J by 1 base, with 15 bases between. Germline loops: CDR1 MGHRA, CDR2 YSYEKL. This CDR3 region has 16 residues.

This clone was detected only a few times. The V gene is TRBV9, the J gene TRBJ2-5; TRBD1 is a possible D gene (5 bases). CDR1 is SGDLS, CDR2 YYNGEE, per germline. CDR3 length: 13 amino acids. Trimming stripped 0 bases from V and 5 bases from J, with 8 bases between. DNA for the CDR3: TGTGCCAGCAGCGTAGACAGGTGGGAGACCCAGTACTTC. As protein: CASSVDRWETQYF.

This chain uses TRBV5-6 with TRBJ1-2; TRBD1 agrees at 8 bases. CDR3 length: 16 amino acids. The V gene end was trimmed by 1 base and the J gene end by 4 bases; junction bases not matched to a gene: 9. CDR1 SGHDT and CDR2 YYEEEE come from the germline V gene. Here the CDR3 reads CASSLLMDRVSYGYTF. The CDR3 nucleotides read TGTGCCAGCAGCTTGTTAATGGACAGGGTCAGCTATGGCTACACCTTC.